These T cell receptor beta chains were read from a single sample in a study of OX40 agonist ivuxolimab in advanced cancers. Measured with immunoSEQ multiplex PCR; TCRdb has only the in-frame clones, and not every one. Of 60,000 to 90,000 clones detected, more than 80% appear once; the ten largest clones hold around 0.48%. The sample here was CD4+ or CD8+ T cells sorted from blood, taken in a trial of the OX40 agonist ivuxolimab. The receptor set was obtained from an adult with an advanced solid tumor such as melanoma, head and neck, liver or kidney cancer. The CDR3 runs from the conserved cysteine through the conserved F or W.

v_gene	CDR3aa
TRBV2	CASSDSGRNTEAFF
TRBV6-1	CASSEPRGRGEKLFF
TRBV18	CASSPRVGNTGELFF
TRBV13	CASSLGLTGGYGYTF
TRBV9	CASSVVEGGELFF
TRBV19	CASSISGSSYEQYF
TRBV19	CAVRGPRNQPQHF
TRBV5-6	CASSSSTGTGLSEQYF
TRBV5-6	CASSLSGGSETQYF
TRBV6-6	CASSPEYNEQFF
TRBV13	CASSTRTGTLFF
TRBV28	CASSRGAGGTRETQYF
TRBV28	CATGPGGSYNEQFF
TRBV19	CASSVRTGSKETQYF
TRBV19	CASRYGGTLNTEAFF
TRBV5-1	CASRLDRQGETQYF
TRBV15	CATSSGRAYEQYF